This T cell receptor beta chain was sequenced in a study of blood T cell repertoires in COVID-19. Method: immunoSEQ multiplex PCR; TCRdb's copy keeps in-frame clones and lacks some. The table includes roughly 150,000 clones, 82% detected once. The V end was cut by 2 bases, the J end by 10 bases, with 11 bases between. The CDR3 is 11 residues long. The V gene's germline CDR1 is DFQATT and CDR2 SNEGSKA (reference sequence). The sequence came from a human donor with acute or convalescent COVID-19. The donor label of this sample is uncertain. Sequenced sample: peripheral blood. The chain employs TRBV20-1 and TRBJ1-1, with D unresolved. The CDR3 region is CSARLNEGAFF. The CDR3 DNA is TGCAGTGCTAGACTTAATGAGGGAGCTTTCTTT.